This T cell receptor beta chain was retrieved from a study of T cell repertoires in cytomegalovirus infection. Study-wide context: In public TCR beta signatures, there were indications of both CMV infection and matching HLA type.

Between the trimmed V and J ends, which lost 3 bases and 1 base, there was a span of 13 bases. This CDR3 has 15 amino acids. CDR1 and CDR2 (germline): SGHTS, YDEGEE. A few counts support this clonotype. As yet, its antigen is unknown. Study-wide results and limits: HLA-C-restricted, CMV-specific TCR beta clonotypes were dominant ex vivo.

TCRdb ran MiXCR on the reads and lists one entry per CDR3 protein. The sample lists fewer than 700,000 distinct CDR3 sequences; roughly a quarter were seen once. The TCR originated in a human donor in good health (CMV status not recorded). Some clones in this sample may be carry-over from other donors' samples. Sequencing used CD8+ T cells from PBMCs. This chain connects TRBV5-8 to TRBJ1-1; D perhaps matches TRBD1 (6 bases). CDR3 region: CASSWEDRPNTEAFF. The CDR3, as DNA: TGTGCCAGCAGCTGGGAGGACAGACCGAACACTGAAGCTTTCTTT.